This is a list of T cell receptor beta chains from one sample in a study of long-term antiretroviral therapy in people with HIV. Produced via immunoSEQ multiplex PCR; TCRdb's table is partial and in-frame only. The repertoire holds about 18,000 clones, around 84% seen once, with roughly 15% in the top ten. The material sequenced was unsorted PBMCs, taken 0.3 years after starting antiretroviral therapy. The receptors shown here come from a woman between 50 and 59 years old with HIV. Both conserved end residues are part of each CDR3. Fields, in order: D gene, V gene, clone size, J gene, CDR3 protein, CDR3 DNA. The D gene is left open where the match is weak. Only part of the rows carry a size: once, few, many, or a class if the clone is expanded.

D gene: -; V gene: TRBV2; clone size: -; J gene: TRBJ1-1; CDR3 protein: CASSVAGTEAFF; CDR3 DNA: TGTGCCAGCAGTGTGGCCGGAACTGAAGCTTTCTTT
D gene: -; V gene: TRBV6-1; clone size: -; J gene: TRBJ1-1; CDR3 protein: CASIRGTEAFF; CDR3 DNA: TGTGCCAGTATTCGAGGAACTGAAGCTTTCTTT
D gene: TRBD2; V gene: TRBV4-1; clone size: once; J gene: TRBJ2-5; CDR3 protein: CASSGRGLADEETQYF; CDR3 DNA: TGCGCCAGCAGCGGACGGGGACTAGCGGATGAAGAGACCCAGTACTTC
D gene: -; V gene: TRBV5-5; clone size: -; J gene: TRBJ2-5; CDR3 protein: CASSFDRDTEGETQYF; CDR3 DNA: TGTGCCAGCAGCTTCGACCGGGACACGGAAGGGGAGACCCAGTACTTC
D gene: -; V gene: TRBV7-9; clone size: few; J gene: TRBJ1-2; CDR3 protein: CASGGQGLYGYTF; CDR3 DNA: TGTGCCAGCGGGGGGCAGGGGCTGTATGGCTACACCTTC
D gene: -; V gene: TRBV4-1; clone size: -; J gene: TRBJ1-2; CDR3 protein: CASSQEFGFAAYGYTF; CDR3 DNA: TGCGCCAGCAGCCAAGAGTTCGGCTTCGCAGCGTATGGCTACACCTTC
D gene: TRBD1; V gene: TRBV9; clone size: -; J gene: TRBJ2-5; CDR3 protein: CASSPGGDQETQYF; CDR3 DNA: TGTGCCAGCAGCCCAGGGGGAGACCAAGAGACCCAGTACTTC
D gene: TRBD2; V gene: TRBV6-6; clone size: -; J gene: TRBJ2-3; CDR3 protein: CASSRSGGTDTQYF; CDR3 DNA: TGTGCCAGCAGCCGAAGCGGGGGGACAGATACGCAGTATTTT
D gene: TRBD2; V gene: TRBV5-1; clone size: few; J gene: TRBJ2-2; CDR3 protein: CASSLPSGNTGELFF; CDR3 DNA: TGCGCCAGCAGCTTACCTAGCGGAAACACCGGGGAGCTGTTTTTT
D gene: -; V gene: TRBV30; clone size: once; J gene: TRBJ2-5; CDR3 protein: CAWSMGNQETQYF; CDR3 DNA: TGTGCCTGGAGTATGGGTAACCAAGAGACCCAGTACTTC
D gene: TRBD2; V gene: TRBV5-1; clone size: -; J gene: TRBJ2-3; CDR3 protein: CASSSTPGRGTDTQYF; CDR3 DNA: TGCGCCAGCAGCTCAACCCCCGGGAGGGGCACAGATACGCAGTATTTT
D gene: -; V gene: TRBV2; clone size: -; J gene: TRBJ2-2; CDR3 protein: CASSVTVTGELFF; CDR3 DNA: TGTGCCAGCAGTGTGACAGTTACCGGGGAGCTGTTTTTT
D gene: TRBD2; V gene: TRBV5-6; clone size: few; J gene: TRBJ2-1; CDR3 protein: CASSLGSGGYNEQFF; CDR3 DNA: TGTGCCAGCAGCTTGGGGAGCGGGGGCTATAATGAGCAGTTCTTC
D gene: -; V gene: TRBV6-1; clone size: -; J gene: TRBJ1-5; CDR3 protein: CASSEGSYSNQPQHF; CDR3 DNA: TGTGCCAGCAGTGAAGGAAGTTATAGCAATCAGCCCCAGCATTTT
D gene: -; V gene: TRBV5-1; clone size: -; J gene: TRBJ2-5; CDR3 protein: CASSLVETQYF; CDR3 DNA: TGCGCCAGCAGCTTGGTGGAGACCCAGTACTTC
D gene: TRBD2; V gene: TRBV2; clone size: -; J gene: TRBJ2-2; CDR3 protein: CASSVASGGVELFF; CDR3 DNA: TGTGCCAGCAGTGTGGCCAGCGGGGGGGTTGAGCTGTTTTTT